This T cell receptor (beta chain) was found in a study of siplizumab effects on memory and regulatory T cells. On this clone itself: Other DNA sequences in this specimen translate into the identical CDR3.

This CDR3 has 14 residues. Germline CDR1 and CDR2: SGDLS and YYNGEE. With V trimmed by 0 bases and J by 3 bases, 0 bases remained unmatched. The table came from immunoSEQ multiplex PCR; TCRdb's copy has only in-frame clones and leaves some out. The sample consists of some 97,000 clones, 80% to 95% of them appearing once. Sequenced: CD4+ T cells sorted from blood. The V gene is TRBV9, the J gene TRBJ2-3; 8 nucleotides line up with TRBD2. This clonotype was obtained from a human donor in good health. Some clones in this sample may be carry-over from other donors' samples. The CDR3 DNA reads TGTGCCAGCAGCGTAGGCGGGAGGACAGATACGCAGTATTTT. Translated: CASSVGGRTDTQYF.